Below, 13 T cell receptor beta chains from the same sample are listed, as sequenced in a study of blood T cell repertoires in COVID-19. Produced via immunoSEQ multiplex PCR; TCRdb's table is partial and in-frame only. Of approximately 300,000 clones listed, around 86% are singletons. Source material: PBMCs or T cells enriched from blood (not recorded which). These receptors were obtained from a man in his fifties or sixties who had recovered from COVID-19.

CDR3 amino acids: CASSLTSGGTDTQYF. The CDR3 nucleotides are TGTGCCAGCAGCTTAACTAGCGGGGGCACAGATACGCAGTATTTT. The rearrangement joins TRBV7-2 to TRBJ2-3; TRBD2 aligns across 10 bases. Germline values: CDR1 SGHTA, CDR2 FQGNSA. The CDR3 has 15 amino acids. The trim removed 2 bases at V and 1 base at J, leaving 0 bases unmatched.

The chain joins TRBV9 to TRBJ1-2; D gene ambiguous. V was shortened by 0 bases and J by 4 bases, with 10 bases between the two germline ends. The CDR3 is 14 amino acids. CDR1 SGDLS and CDR2 YYNGEE come from the germline V gene. This CDR3 is CASSVGQSPYGYTF. CDR3 coding DNA: TGTGCCAGCAGCGTAGGACAAAGCCCCTATGGCTACACCTTC.

V and J are TRBV4-1 and TRBJ1-3; D remains ambiguous. Germline values: CDR1 MGHRA, CDR2 YSYEKL. The germline V and J ends were trimmed by 5 bases and 4 bases, with 15 bases remaining between them. The CDR3 loop spans 15 amino acids. CDR3 in amino acids: CASSDLPGLGNTIYF. CDR3 sequence (DNA): TGCGCCAGCAGCGATCTTCCAGGATTAGGAAACACCATATATTTT.

CDR3 loop: CASSMFAGVSGTQYF. CDR3 sequence (DNA): TGTGCCAGTAGTATGTTCGCGGGAGTGTCGGGTACGCAGTATTTT. This rearrangement joins TRBV19 to TRBJ2-3; 7 positions agree with TRBD2. Germline values: CDR1 LNHDA, CDR2 SQIVND (reference sequence). With 3 bases clipped from V and 8 bases from J, the junction kept 11 bases outside the gene matches. This CDR3 spans 15 amino acids.

V gene TRBV7-3 combines with J gene TRBJ2-5; D is uncertain. V was cut by 8 bases and J by 1 base, with 8 bases left in between. The CDR3 runs to 12 residues. Germline CDR1 and CDR2: SGHTA and FQGTGA. The CDR3 DNA reads as TGTGCCAGCTTTATTATCCAAGAGACCCAGTACTTC. This translates into CASFIIQETQYF.

This chain joins TRBV5-1 and TRBJ1-2; D is ambiguous. The V end lost 1 base, the J end lost 1 base, and 5 bases lay between the germline ends. The germline V gene encodes CDR1 SGHRS and CDR2 YFSETQ. This CDR3 has 13 residues. CDR3 in DNA: TGCGCCAGCAGCTTGCAGAATAACTATGGCTACACCTTC. Protein sequence: CASSLQNNYGYTF. Supplemented by reference TRBV5-1 and TRBJ1-2, the full variable domain reads KAGVTQTPRYLIKTRGQQVTLSCSPISGHRSVSWYQQTPGQGLQFLFEYFSETQRNKGNFPGRFSGRQFSNSRSEMNVSTLELGDSALYLCASSLQNNYGYTFGSGTRLTVV.

V gene TRBV6-2 or TRBV6-3 combines with J gene TRBJ1-1; 9 bases align to TRBD1. The CDR3 sequence is 14 residues long. Germline CDR1 MNHEY, CDR2 SVGEGT. Trimming removed 7 bases from V and 3 bases from J; junction bases left unmatched: 6. The CDR3 reads CASNPGQGYTEAFF. In DNA, the CDR3 is TGTGCCAGCAACCCCGGACAGGGGTACACTGAAGCTTTCTTT.

The chain links TRBV24-1 to TRBJ1-4, with TRBD1 identical over 11 bases. J was trimmed by 8 bases and V by 4 bases; bases with no gene match: 5. Germline lookup yields CDR1 KGHDR and CDR2 SFDVKD. CDR3 length equals 15 residues. Here the CDR3 reads CATSDRDRGSEKLFF. The CDR3 DNA reads as TGTGCCACCAGTGACCGGGACAGGGGGTCCGAAAAACTGTTTTTT.

The chain joins TRBV18 to TRBJ2-4; the D gene is possibly TRBD1 (6 bases). The CDR3 loop spans 12 amino acids. Germline CDR1 KGHSH, CDR2 LQKENI. V was cut by 2 bases and J by 7 bases, with 6 bases left in between. CDR3 amino acids: CASSPTGNIQYF. The DNA of the CDR3 is TGTGCCAGCTCACCAACAGGGAACATTCAGTACTTC.

Only one count was recorded for this clone. The chain uses TRBV30 and TRBJ1-2; D not resolved. Germline lookup yields CDR1 GTSNPN and CDR2 SVGIG (reference sequence). The CDR3 sequence is 13 residues long. Trimming took off 0 bases at V and 3 bases at J, with 8 bases between the two ends. The CDR3 here is CAWSVGNHYGYTF. As DNA, the CDR3 is TGTGCCTGGAGTGTGGGCAATCACTATGGCTACACCTTC.

The chain is built from TRBV5-1 and TRBJ1-5; the D is unclear. Germline CDR1 and CDR2: SGHRS and YFSETQ. Trimming left V 5 bases short and J 3 bases short, with 15 bases between. This CDR3 has 15 amino acids. The CDR3 loop reads CASRLRETHNQPQHF. The DNA of the CDR3 is TGCGCCAGCAGGCTCCGGGAAACACACAATCAGCCCCAGCATTTT.

V gene TRBV19 combines with J gene TRBJ1-2; the match to TRBD1 covers 8 bases. In germline, CDR1 is LNHDA, CDR2 SQIVND (reference sequence). The CDR3 loop spans 17 amino acids. Trimming at V came to 3 bases and at J to 0 bases, leaving 9 bases not matched to a gene. This CDR3 is CASSIGTGGSANYGYTF. CDR3 bases: TGTGCCAGTAGTATTGGGACAGGAGGCTCAGCTAACTATGGCTACACCTTC.

The rearrangement joins TRBV9 to TRBJ2-3; D is uncertain. Germline CDR1 and CDR2: SGDLS and YYNGEE. The length of the CDR3 is 16 residues. V was trimmed by 0 bases and J by 2 bases, leaving 13 bases between them. The CDR3, as DNA: TGTGCCAGCAGCGTAGCTTCCTACCTTAACACAGATACGCAGTATTTT. Its protein is CASSVASYLNTDTQYF. Filled out from reference TRBV9 and TRBJ2-3, the complete variable domain reads DSGVTQTPKHLITATGQRVTLRCSPRSGDLSVYWYQQSLDQGLQFLIQYYNGEERAKGNILERFSAQQFPDLHSELNLSSLELGDSALYFCASSVASYLNTDTQYFGPGTRLTVL.